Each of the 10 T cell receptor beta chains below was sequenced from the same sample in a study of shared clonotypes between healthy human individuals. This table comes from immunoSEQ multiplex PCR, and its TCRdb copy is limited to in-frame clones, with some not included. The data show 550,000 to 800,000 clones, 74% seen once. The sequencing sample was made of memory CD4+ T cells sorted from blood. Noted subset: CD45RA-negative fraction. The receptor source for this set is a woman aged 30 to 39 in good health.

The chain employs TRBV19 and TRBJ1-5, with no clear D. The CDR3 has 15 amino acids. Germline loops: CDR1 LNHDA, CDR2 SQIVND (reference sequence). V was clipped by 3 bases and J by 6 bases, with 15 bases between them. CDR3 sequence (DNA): TGTGCCAGTAGTATCCCCAGAGTTCCCTTTCAGCCCCAGCATTTT. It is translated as CASSIPRVPFQPQHF.

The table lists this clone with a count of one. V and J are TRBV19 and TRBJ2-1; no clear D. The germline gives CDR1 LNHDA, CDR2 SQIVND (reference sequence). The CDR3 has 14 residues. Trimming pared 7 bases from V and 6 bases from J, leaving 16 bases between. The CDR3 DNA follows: TGTGCCAGTAAACAGTTCCGCGATAGCAATGAGCAGTTCTTC. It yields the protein CASKQFRDSNEQFF.

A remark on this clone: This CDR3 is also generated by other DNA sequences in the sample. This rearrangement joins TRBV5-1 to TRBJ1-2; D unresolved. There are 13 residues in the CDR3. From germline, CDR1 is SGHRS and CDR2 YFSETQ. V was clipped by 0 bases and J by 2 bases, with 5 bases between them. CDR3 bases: TGCGCCAGCAGCTTGGGCGGGAACTATGGCTACACCTTC. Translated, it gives CASSLGGNYGYTF.

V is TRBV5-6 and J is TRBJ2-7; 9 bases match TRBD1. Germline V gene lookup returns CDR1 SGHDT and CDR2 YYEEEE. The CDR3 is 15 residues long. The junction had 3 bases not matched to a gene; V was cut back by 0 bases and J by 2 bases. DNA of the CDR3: TGTGCCAGCAGCTTGGCTACAGGGGGCCCCTACGAGCAGTACTTC. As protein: CASSLATGGPYEQYF.

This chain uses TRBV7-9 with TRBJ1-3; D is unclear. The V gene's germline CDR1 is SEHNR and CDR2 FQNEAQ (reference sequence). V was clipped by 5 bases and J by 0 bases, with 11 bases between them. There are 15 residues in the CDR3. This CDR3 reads CASSPSGNSGNTIYF. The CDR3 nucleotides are TGTGCCAGCAGCCCCTCGGGCAACTCTGGAAACACCATATATTTT.

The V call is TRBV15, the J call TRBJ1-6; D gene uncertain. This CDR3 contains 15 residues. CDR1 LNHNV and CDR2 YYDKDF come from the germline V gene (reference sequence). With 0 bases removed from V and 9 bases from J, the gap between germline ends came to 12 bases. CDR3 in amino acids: CATSRDPGSSSPLHF. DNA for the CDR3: TGTGCCACCAGCAGAGATCCGGGATCGAGTTCACCCCTCCACTTT. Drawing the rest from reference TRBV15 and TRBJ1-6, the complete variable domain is DAMVIQNPRYQVTQFGKPVTLSCSQTLNHNVMYWYQQKSSQAPKLLFHYYDKDFNNEADTPDNFQSRRPNTSFCFLDIRSPGLGDTAMYLCATSRDPGSSSPLHFGNGTRLTVT.

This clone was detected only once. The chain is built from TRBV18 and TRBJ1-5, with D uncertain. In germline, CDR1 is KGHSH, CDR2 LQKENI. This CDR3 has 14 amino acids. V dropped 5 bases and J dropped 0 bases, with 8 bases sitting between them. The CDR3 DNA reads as TGTGCCAGCTCAGCTGACATTAGCAATCAGCCCCAGCATTTT. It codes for CASSADISNQPQHF.

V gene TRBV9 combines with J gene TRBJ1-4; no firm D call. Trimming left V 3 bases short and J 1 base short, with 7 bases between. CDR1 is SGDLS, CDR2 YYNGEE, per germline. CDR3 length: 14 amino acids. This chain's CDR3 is CASSETVTNEKLFF. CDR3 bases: TGTGCCAGCAGCGAGACCGTAACTAATGAAAAACTGTTTTTT.

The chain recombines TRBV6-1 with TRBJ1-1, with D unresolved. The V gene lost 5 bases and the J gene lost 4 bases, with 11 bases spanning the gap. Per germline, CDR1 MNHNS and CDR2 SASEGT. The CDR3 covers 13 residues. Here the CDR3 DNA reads TGTGCCAGCAGTTCGGGAAGGGTCACTGAAGCTTTCTTT. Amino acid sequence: CASSSGRVTEAFF.

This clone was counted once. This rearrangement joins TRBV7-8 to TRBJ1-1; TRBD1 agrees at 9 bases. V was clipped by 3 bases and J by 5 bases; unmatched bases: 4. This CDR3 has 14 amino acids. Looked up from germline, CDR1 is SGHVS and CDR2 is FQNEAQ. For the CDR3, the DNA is TGTGCCAGCAGCTTCCTGACAGGGGGGACTGAAGCTTTCTTT. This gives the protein CASSFLTGGTEAFF.